The present T cell receptor (beta chain) was sequenced within a study of graft-versus-host responses after intestinal transplantation (dated by TCRdb to the early 2020s). For the wider study: The transplants that recipients got were multivisceral, liver-intestinal, or isolated intestinal. A peak of at least 4% donor T cells among recipient peripheral blood mononuclear cells was the definition used for donor T cell macrochimerism. Instead of going to the commercial service, samples from a few later patients were sequenced in-house on an Illumina MiSeq and processed with MiXCR. After intestinal transplantation, graft-versus-host and host-versus-graft alloreactive T cell clones in the graft, circulation and bone marrow were tracked using bulk TCR-beta CDR3 sequencing. Alloreactive clones were identified by sequencing pre-transplant mixed lymphocyte reaction products and comparing these products with unstimulated pre-transplant donor and recipient T cells. Of the roughly 25 intestinal transplant recipients enrolled in the cohort, one of whom was a retransplant, 3 patients without pretransplant specimens were excluded. Every recipient was given anti-thymocyte globulin induction, followed by approximately three years of maintenance tacrolimus and steroids. Points the paper makes about the study in general: Patients with donor T cell macrochimerism had high GvH to HvG T cell clonal ratios in their allografts. GvH clones turned up in recipient bone marrow, with some appearing earlier in ileal mucosa or blood, a pattern consistent with an intestinal mucosal origin. The relatively low number and heterogeneity of intestinal transplant patients limited the conclusions. Peak levels of circulating GvH clones were associated with declines in HvG clones early after transplant.

Bone marrow was aspirated after transplant from the posterior iliac crest or another site chosen by the physician. Concerning this clone: Its antigen has not been determined. Within one base of it there is no much larger clone, and no base qualities were kept.

The library was obtained by the immunoSEQ multiplex PCR assay. Adaptive Biotechnologies carried out high-throughput TCR-beta CDR3 sequencing of genomic DNA for most patients. In the original analysis: Adaptive's ImmunoSEQ software was the source of the TCR sequencing data for 18 patients, while a few other patients were processed with MiXCR and VDJtools. Because the origin of CDR3 nucleotide sequences shared between donor and recipient could not be assigned, those sequences were removed. To count as alloreactive, a clone needed at least 2-fold expansion over unstimulated cells and a minimum CFSE-low frequency of 0.002% (template counts) or 0.001% (read counts). Mappable clones were those detected in sequenced pre-transplant spleen, lymph node, or MLR CFSE-low populations of the donor or recipient. Cumulative frequency of alloreactive clones was calculated as a percentage of all sequences weighted by copy number. TCRdb took over this immuneACCESS table, retaining in-frame rearrangements with V and J assigned. Such tables are incomplete; in checked studies, under half of the missing clones stem from an unresolved V gene, and the remainder is unexplained. That table is the source of V, J and clone size, and D and trimming were worked out from the DNA. This sample comprises 15,000 to 20,000 clones, around 86% of them detected only once. The ten largest clones represent roughly 50% of the sample.

Germline trimming: 7 bases from V, 9 bases from J; junction bases outside gene matches: 16. CDR1 SNHLY and CDR2 FYNNEI are derived from the germline V gene. From cysteine to phenylalanine, the CDR3 is 16 amino acids long. Only CDR3 DNA is held: 48 bases, read in frame from base 1. The rearranged segments are TRBV2 and TRBJ2-3, with TRBD2 matching 10 junction bases. The TCR originated in a human patient who received an intestinal transplant, so some T cells may come from the graft donor. The sequencing used bone marrow, collected roughly 19 weeks after transplant. For the CDR3, the sequence is CASTGSLAGERRTQYF. Read as DNA, the sequence is TGTGCCAGCACGGGTTCCCTAGCGGGAGAACGAAGGACGCAGTATTTT.